These 12 T cell receptor beta chains share one sample of origin, sequenced in a study of Ad26.COV2.S vaccination and SARS-CoV-2 variants (TCRdb year 2021). This sample's treatment or condition label indicates: some 20 received Ad26.COV2.S at low or high dose, single or two shots; about 5 received placebo; per-sample allocation not given. For vaccine and placebo recipients, the sequenced repertoires came from samples collected on day 63 after the first injection. Libraries were prepared through the immunoSEQ multiplex PCR assay. TCRdb retrieved this table from immuneACCESS and kept in-frame rearrangements only. Not all clones are present; in checked studies, unresolved V genes account for under half, and no reason is known for the remainder. For this sample the table gives 380,000 or so clones, of which about four fifths were detected only once. The ten largest clones take up about 8% of the sample.

The specimen was peripheral blood, collected in a trial of Ad26.COV2.S vaccine versus placebo. Source of these receptors: a person between 18 and 65 years old who received the Ad26.COV2.S COVID-19 vaccine or a placebo.

The V gene is TRBV9, the J gene TRBJ2-2, with D unclear. CDR1 is SGDLS and CDR2 is YYNGEE in the germline V gene. The CDR3 contains 15 residues. The V gene lost 4 bases and the J gene lost 1 base, with 11 bases spanning the gap. CDR3 loop: CASSPGLGNTGELFF. The DNA of the CDR3 is TGTGCCAGCAGCCCCGGCCTCGGGAACACCGGGGAGCTGTTTTTT.

The chain couples TRBV3-1 (or the pseudogene TRBV3-2) to TRBJ1-2; D call uncertain. The ends were cut back, 1 base at V and 3 bases at J, with 6 bases in the middle. CDR1 LGHDT and CDR2 YNNKEL come from the germline V gene (reference sequence). This CDR3 contains 13 residues. Here the CDR3 reads CASSQGADYGYTF. The CDR3 DNA reads TGTGCCAGCAGCCAAGGGGCGGACTATGGCTACACCTTC.

The CDR3 DNA is TGTGCCAGCAGCAAGGGGGCCGCCTATGGCTACACCTTC. This sequence encodes CASSKGAAYGYTF. V and J are TRBV5-6 and TRBJ1-2; TRBD1 matches at 7 bases. The CDR3 has 13 amino acids. V trimming: 4 bases; J trimming: 4 bases; junction bases outside the gene matches: 4. Germline-derived CDR1 and CDR2 are SGHDT and YYEEEE. Supplemented by reference TRBV5-6 and TRBJ1-2, the full variable domain reads DAGVTQSPTHLIKTRGQQVTLRCSPKSGHDTVSWYQQALGQGPQFIFQYYEEEERQRGNFPDRFSGHQFPNYSSELNVNALLLGDSALYLCASSKGAAYGYTFGSGTRLTVV.

V gene TRBV19 combines with J gene TRBJ1-2; perhaps TRBD1 as D (6 bases). This CDR3 is built from 15 residues. CDR1 and CDR2 (germline): LNHDA, SQIVND (reference sequence). The V and J ends lost 5 bases and 0 bases respectively, with 13 bases between them. The CDR3, as DNA: TGTGCCAGTAGTCGACCGGACAGACCTAACTATGGCTACACCTTC. Translation: CASSRPDRPNYGYTF. The complete variable domain, with remaining parts taken from reference TRBV19 and TRBJ1-2, reads DGGITQSPKYLFRKEGQNVTLSCEQNLNHDAMYWYRQDPGQGLRLIYYSQIVNDFQKGDIAEGYSVSREKKESFPLTVTSAQKNPTAFYLCASSRPDRPNYGYTFGSGTRLTVV.

A single count supports this clone. J is TRBJ1-4 and V is TRBV12-3 or TRBV12-4, with unresolved D. The CDR3 is made up of 12 amino acids. Trimming took off 9 bases at V and 5 bases at J, with 10 bases between the two ends. The CDR3: CASTSINEKLFF. The CDR3 DNA is TGTGCCAGTACGTCTATCAATGAAAAACTGTTTTTT.

The gene calls are TRBV18 and TRBJ2-7, with TRBD1 matching 7 bases. Germline CDR1 KGHSH, CDR2 LQKENI. V trimming: 0 bases; J trimming: 7 bases; junction bases outside the gene matches: 3. The CDR3 runs to 13 residues. The CDR3 protein is CASSPPSGGEQYF. The CDR3 bases are TGTGCCAGCTCACCACCGTCAGGGGGAGAGCAGTACTTC. The variable domain in full, completed from reference TRBV18 and TRBJ2-7, reads NAGVMQNPRHLVRRRGQEARLRCSPMKGHSHVYWYRQLPEEGLKFMVYLQKENIIDESGMPKERFSAEFPKEGPSILRIQQVVRGDSAAYFCASSPPSGGEQYFGPGTRLTVT.

J is TRBJ2-7 and V is TRBV5-1; 9 positions agree with TRBD2. Germline loops: CDR1 SGHRS, CDR2 YFSETQ. The CDR3 runs 15 residues. After removal of 2 bases from V and 3 bases from J, the junction contained 6 bases not matched to a gene. CDR3 in amino acids: CASSLRAGGLYEQYF. DNA for the CDR3: TGCGCCAGCAGCTTACGAGCGGGAGGCCTCTACGAGCAGTACTTC.

CDR3 sequence reads: CASSPRGAWTKETQYF. CDR3 nucleotides: TGTGCCAGCAGCCCCCGGGGCGCCTGGACTAAAGAGACCCAGTACTTC. The rearrangement joins TRBV7-6 to TRBJ2-5; possible D gene TRBD2, 6 bases. V was cut by 5 bases and J by 3 bases, with 19 bases left in between. CDR3 length: 16 amino acids. Germline V gives CDR1 SGHVS, CDR2 FNYEAQ.

This clone appeared once. The chain has TRBV19 and TRBJ1-1; possibly TRBD1 for D (5 bases). With 3 bases removed from V and 0 bases from J, the gap between germline ends came to 11 bases. CDR1 LNHDA and CDR2 SQIVND come from the germline V gene (reference sequence). This CDR3 contains 15 residues. CDR3 DNA sequence: TGTGCCAGTAGTATTCGGGCAGGGATGAACACTGAAGCTTTCTTT. Its translation: CASSIRAGMNTEAFF.

The rearrangement links TRBV11-3 to TRBJ2-7; D is unresolved. Germline V CDR1 and CDR2: SGHNT, YENEEA. CDR3 length: 11 amino acids. The V gene lost 4 bases and the J gene lost 6 bases, with 7 bases spanning the gap. Here the CDR3 reads CASSYSREQYF. CDR3 coding DNA: TGTGCCAGCAGCTACAGCCGCGAGCAGTACTTC. Filled out from reference TRBV11-3 and TRBJ2-7, the complete variable domain reads EAGVVQSPRYKIIEKKQPVAFWCNPISGHNTLYWYLQNLGQGPELLIRYENEEAVDDSQLPKDRFSAERLKGVDSTLKIQPAELGDSAVYLCASSYSREQYFGPGTRLTVT.

This chain links TRBV18 with TRBJ1-1; no firm D call. CDR3 size: 12 residues. Germline CDR1 KGHSH, CDR2 LQKENI. The V end lost 2 bases, the J end lost 6 bases, and 7 bases lay between the germline ends. The CDR3 DNA reads TGTGCCAGCTCACCAACAGCTGCTGAAGCTTTCTTT. Translated: CASSPTAAEAFF.

This clone was found once. The J gene is TRBJ1-5, the V gene TRBV2; a weak D match, TRBD1 (6 bases). Germline V gives CDR1 SNHLY, CDR2 FYNNEI. The length of the CDR3 is 14 residues. V gave up 5 bases and J gave up 6 bases, with 14 bases separating them. CDR3 in amino acids: CASSLQGLGQPQHF. As DNA, the CDR3 is TGTGCCAGCAGTCTACAGGGTCTTGGTCAGCCCCAGCATTTT.